The 8 T cell receptor beta chains below come from one sample, sequenced in a study of somatic mutations in cytotoxic T cells in rheumatoid arthritis. Assay used: immunoSEQ multiplex PCR; TCRdb lists only in-frame clones, some missing. This table has thousands of clones, about 79% appearing once. The source material was CD8+ T cells sorted from blood. Every receptor here comes from an adult with rheumatoid arthritis.

This rearrangement joins TRBV5-1 to TRBJ2-1, with 9 bases aligning to TRBD1. This CDR3 is 13 amino acids long. Germline values: CDR1 SGHRS, CDR2 YFSETQ. The J segment lost 8 bases and the V segment lost 6 bases, leaving 6 bases of the junction unmatched. The CDR3 region has the DNA TGCGCCAGCATCCGGACAGGGGATGATGAGCAGTTCTTC. Encoded protein: CASIRTGDDEQFF.

V usage is TRBV5-1 and J usage is TRBJ1-2, with D unclear. Trimming removed 2 bases at V and 7 bases at J, with 9 bases between. Germline V gene data show CDR1 as SGHRS and CDR2 as YFSETQ. This CDR3 is 12 amino acids long. The CDR3 sequence is CASSLVDGGYTF. The DNA of the CDR3 is TGCGCCAGCAGCTTAGTAGACGGTGGCTACACCTTC.

The CDR3 DNA reads TGCGCCAGCAGCTTGGGACTAGCGGAGCTCTACAATGAGCAGTTCTTC. Residues: CASSLGLAELYNEQFF. The gene calls are TRBV5-1 and TRBJ2-1; 9 positions match TRBD2. The CDR3 length is 16 residues. V gave up 0 bases and J gave up 3 bases; unmatched junction bases: 4. Germline CDR1 reads SGHRS; CDR2 reads YFSETQ.

The chain employs TRBV9 and TRBJ1-2; D gene uncertain. V was pared by 6 bases and J by 1 base, with 10 bases between. This CDR3 has 13 amino acids. Germline V lookup: CDR1 SGDLS, CDR2 YYNGEE. The CDR3 sequence: CASKGWDNYGYTF. The CDR3, as DNA: TGTGCCAGCAAGGGATGGGATAACTATGGCTACACCTTC.

The J gene is TRBJ2-7, the V gene TRBV6-1, with D possibly being TRBD1 (6 bases). The CDR3 has 15 residues. Germline V gives CDR1 MNHNS, CDR2 SASEGT. V lost 1 base and J lost 1, with 11 bases in between. CDR3 sequence (DNA): TGTGCCAGCAGTGAAGGTCAGGGGATATCCTACGAGCAGTACTTC. It is translated as CASSEGQGISYEQYF.

The count of this clone is one. The chain uses TRBV7-9 and TRBJ2-2, with D maybe TRBD1 (6 bases). The CDR3 contains 15 residues. Germline V gene lookup returns CDR1 SEHNR and CDR2 FQNEAQ (reference sequence). V was pared by 5 bases and J by 5 bases, with 15 bases between. The CDR3 DNA reads TGTGCCAGCAGCCCAGGGACACTTGGGACCGGGGAGCTGTTTTTT. It specifies CASSPGTLGTGELFF. Using reference TRBV7-9 and TRBJ2-2 for the parts outside the CDR3, the full variable domain is DTGVSQNPRHKITKRGQNVTFRCDPISEHNRLYWYRQTLGQGPEFLTYFQNEAQLEKSRLLSDRFSAERPKGSFSTLEIQRTEQGDSAMYLCASSPGTLGTGELFFGEGSRLTVL.

The V gene is TRBV30, the J gene TRBJ2-2; perhaps TRBD2 as D (6 bases). CDR1 is GTSNPN and CDR2 is SVGIG in the germline V gene (reference sequence). CDR3 length: 15 amino acids. V was shortened by 7 bases and J by 8 bases, with 23 bases between the two germline ends. The CDR3 coding sequence is TGTGCCTACCACGTGTCTGGGGCGGAGGGGGGGGAGCTGTTTTTT. Protein sequence: CAYHVSGAEGGELFF.

This chain connects TRBV6-5 to TRBJ2-7; D possibly corresponds to TRBD1 (6 bases). The CDR3 runs 16 residues. With 1 base removed from V and 2 bases from J, the gap between germline ends came to 15 bases. Per the germline V gene, CDR1 is MNHEY and CDR2 is SVGAGI. The CDR3 protein is CASSYLGPQGAYEQYF. Here the CDR3 DNA reads TGTGCCAGCAGTTACTTAGGACCACAGGGAGCCTACGAGCAGTACTTC.